The 18 T cell receptor beta chains presented below share a single source sample, sequenced in a study of T cell responses to AZD1222 COVID-19 vaccine (dated by TCRdb to the early 2020s). The sample's time point label, in plain terms: baseline before first vaccination. The library was obtained by the immunoSEQ multiplex PCR assay. The source is immuneACCESS, and TCRdb retained only in-frame sequences with V and J called. Part of the clones is not carried over; for the studies checked, unresolved V genes explain less than half of this, and the remainder is unexplained. The sample has approximately 130,000 clones on record, 70% to 90% of them singletons. Jointly, the top ten make up more than 7.5% of the sample. The sequencing used peripheral blood, collected on day 0 of AZD1222 vaccination. These TCRs come from an adult in good health.

V and J are TRBV24-1 and TRBJ2-7; D may be TRBD1 (5 bases). The germline CDR1 and CDR2 sequences are KGHDR and SFDVKD. The CDR3 is 16 amino acids. With 2 bases removed from V and 4 bases from J, the gap between germline ends came to 17 bases. CDR3 residues: CATSDWGAGRSYEQYF. The CDR3 bases are TGTGCCACCAGTGATTGGGGTGCAGGGCGATCATACGAGCAGTACTTC.

This clone was observed a single time. V and J are TRBV9 and TRBJ2-3, with D tentatively TRBD2 (5 bases). Trimming cost V 0 bases and J 2 bases, with 10 bases left between them. Germline V gives CDR1 SGDLS, CDR2 YYNGEE. CDR3 length: 15 amino acids. CDR3 DNA sequence: TGTGCCAGCAGCGTAGGTGTCGGGGACACAGATACGCAGTATTTT. Translation gives CASSVGVGDTDTQYF.

V is TRBV4-3 and J is TRBJ1-2, with D unclear. The V end was cut by 1 base, the J end by 8 bases, with 20 bases between. Per the germline V gene, CDR1 is LGHNA and CDR2 is YSLEER. This CDR3 comprises 16 residues. The CDR3 loop is CASSQVVGSSERGYTF. The CDR3 coding sequence is TGCGCCAGCAGCCAAGTGGTCGGCTCTTCGGAGAGGGGCTACACCTTC.

Only one count was recorded for this clone. The rearrangement uses TRBV25-1 and TRBJ2-7, with a tentative D call TRBD1 (6 bases). This CDR3 region has 14 residues. Germline assignment: CDR1 MGHDK and CDR2 SYGVNS. Trimming pared 4 bases from V and 3 bases from J, leaving 13 bases between. CDR3 sequence reads: CASSVQGEGYEQYF. DNA for the CDR3: TGTGCCAGCAGTGTACAGGGTGAAGGCTACGAGCAGTACTTC.

On this clone itself: Other DNA sequences of this sample code for an identical CDR3. The chain is built from TRBV12-3 or TRBV12-4 and TRBJ1-5; D not resolved. V was trimmed by 3 bases and J by 4 bases, leaving 4 bases between them. The CDR3 length is 12 residues. The chain's CDR3 is CASSFGNQPQHF. The CDR3, as DNA: TGTGCCAGCAGTTTCGGGAATCAGCCCCAGCATTTT.

The chain carries TRBV11-3 and TRBJ1-2, with TRBD1 as a possible D gene (5 bases). The CDR3 consists of 13 residues. CDR1 is SGHNT, CDR2 YENEEA, per germline. The V gene lost 1 base and the J gene lost 6 bases, with 9 bases spanning the gap. CDR3 residues: CASSLGGEDGYTF. The CDR3 DNA reads TGTGCCAGCAGCTTAGGAGGGGAGGATGGCTACACCTTC.

The chain recombines TRBV4-3 with TRBJ2-5; no reliable D call. V shed 0 bases and J shed 1 base, with 6 bases lying between them. The germline gives CDR1 LGHNA, CDR2 YSLEER. The CDR3 loop spans 14 amino acids. This chain's CDR3 is CASSQDNSQETQYF. The CDR3 DNA sequence: TGCGCCAGCAGCCAAGATAACAGCCAAGAGACCCAGTACTTC.

The chain carries TRBV7-9 and TRBJ2-7; TRBD1 aligns across 9 bases. Germline CDR1 reads SEHNR; CDR2 reads FQNEAQ (reference sequence). V shed 5 bases and J 7 bases; nucleotides not matched to a gene: 9. This CDR3 is 14 amino acids long. CDR3 sequence (DNA): TGTGCCAGCAGCCCCGGGACAGGGTTGGGAGAGCAGTACTTC. This codes for CASSPGTGLGEQYF.

V gene TRBV28 combines with J gene TRBJ1-1; 7 bases are a match to TRBD1. There are 15 residues in the CDR3. From germline, CDR1 is MDHEN and CDR2 SYDVKM. V was clipped by 3 bases and J by 8 bases; unmatched bases: 12. The CDR3 sequence is CASSFGRLGGAEAFF. In DNA form, the CDR3 reads TGTGCCAGCAGTTTTGGGCGCCTAGGGGGCGCGGAAGCTTTCTTT.

The chain joins TRBV7-8 to TRBJ1-3; D gene uncertain. This CDR3 has 14 residues. Germline V gene sequence: CDR1 SGHVS, CDR2 FQNEAQ. Trimming took 3 bases from V and 2 from J, leaving 8 bases between them. The CDR3 DNA reads TGTGCCAGCAGCTTGGGTGGTACTGGAAACACCATATATTTT. Its translation is CASSLGGTGNTIYF. The complete variable domain, with remaining parts taken from reference TRBV7-8 and TRBJ1-3, reads GAGVSQSPRYKVAKRGQDVALRCDPISGHVSLFWYQQALGQGPEFLTYFQNEAQLDKSGLPSDRFFAERPEGSVSTLKIQRTQQEDSAVYLCASSLGGTGNTIYFGEGSWLTVV.

The chain combines TRBV28 with TRBJ2-7, with a weak D call TRBD1 (6 bases). Germline values: CDR1 MDHEN, CDR2 SYDVKM. The CDR3 totals 14 residues. The ends were cut back, 4 bases at V and 2 bases at J, with 12 bases in the middle. The CDR3 coding sequence is TGTGCCAGCAGTTCCGAGGACAGAGCCTACGAGCAGTACTTC. This translates into CASSSEDRAYEQYF.

The J gene is TRBJ1-1, the V gene TRBV30; 9 nucleotides agree with TRBD1. Germline V gene lookup returns CDR1 GTSNPN and CDR2 SVGIG (reference sequence). V lost 1 base and J lost 4; bases outside the gene matches: 4. This CDR3 is 14 amino acids long. CDR3 DNA: TGTGCCTGGAGTGCGCAACAGGGGGCCACTGAAGCTTTCTTT. Residues: CAWSAQQGATEAFF.

The chain carries TRBV6-1 and TRBJ2-1; 12 nucleotides match TRBD2. V trimming: 3 bases; J trimming: 8 bases; junction bases outside the gene matches: 5. This CDR3 contains 15 residues. CDR1 and CDR2 (germline): MNHNS, SASEGT. The CDR3 region is CASSEASGGADEQFF. The CDR3 DNA is TGTGCCAGCAGTGAGGCTAGCGGGGGGGCCGATGAGCAGTTCTTC.

The rearrangement links TRBV7-3 to TRBJ2-1; TRBD2 aligns across 12 bases. This CDR3 region has 15 residues. In germline, CDR1 is SGHTA, CDR2 FQGTGA. J gave up 4 bases and V 5 bases, and 3 bases lay outside the gene matches. The CDR3 nucleotides read TGTGCCAGCAGCCCTGGACTAGCGGGGTACAATGAGCAGTTCTTC. Its translation: CASSPGLAGYNEQFF.

A few counts support this clone. This chain joins TRBV27 and TRBJ2-2; D is ambiguous. Germline CDR1 reads MNHEY; CDR2 reads SMNVEV (reference sequence). This CDR3 is built from 15 residues. Trimming took 0 bases from V and 5 from J, leaving 10 bases between them. The CDR3 nucleotides are TGTGCCAGCAGTTTATCAGTCGGGCCAACCGGGGAGCTGTTTTTT. Translating it yields CASSLSVGPTGELFF.

This clone has just one count. This rearrangement joins TRBV6-5 to TRBJ1-1; possible D gene TRBD1, 5 bases. Deletions cut 0 bases from V and 11 bases from J, with 13 bases between. This CDR3 spans 13 amino acids. Looked up from germline, CDR1 is MNHEY and CDR2 is SVGAGI. The CDR3 region is CASSYSGRASAFF. For the CDR3, the DNA is TGTGCCAGCAGTTACTCAGGCAGGGCGTCGGCTTTCTTT.

The chain combines TRBV27 with TRBJ1-4; no clear D. CDR1 is MNHEY, CDR2 SMNVEV, per germline (reference sequence). The V end lost 6 bases, the J end lost 6 bases, and 14 bases lay between the germline ends. The CDR3 totals 14 residues. Here the CDR3 DNA reads TGTGCCAGCAGCCCAAACGGATGGGATGAAAAACTGTTTTTT. Residues: CASSPNGWDEKLFF.

The V call is TRBV5-1, the J call TRBJ1-6, with 10 bases identical to TRBD1. This CDR3 is 16 amino acids long. Germline-derived CDR1 and CDR2 are SGHRS and YFSETQ. The trim removed 4 bases at V and 7 bases at J, leaving 8 bases unmatched. CDR3 bases: TGCGCCAGCAGCCCACAGGGACAGGGGACGAATTCACCCCTCCACTTT. Translating gives CASSPQGQGTNSPLHF.